One TCR beta chain is described in this entry. Its antigen is unknown. This entry belongs to a study of T cells in Graves' hyperthyroidism and ophthalmopathy. As for the study in general: Peripheral blood was collected at initial diagnosis, before any treatment. Study results and caveats: Blood also showed most of the thyroid clonotypes that were expanded above 0.001.

Newly diagnosed hyperthyroidism patients aged 18 to 65 years had disease lasting under 2 months. Amplification of TCR beta CDR3 regions used RNA as the template. During a first-round RT-PCR of the TCR CDR3, the HTBI primer set was used. TCRdb called the multiplex PCR reads again in MiXCR, with one record for every CDR3 protein. The sample has approximately 620,000 distinct CDR3 sequences; about 14% are singletons. This CDR3 contains 16 residues. In germline, CDR1 is SEHNR, CDR2 FQNEAQ (reference sequence). Trimming took off 1 base at V and 3 bases at J, with 15 bases between the two ends. This chain links TRBV7-9 with TRBJ2-5; perhaps TRBD2 as D (6 bases). Sequenced: blood. The receptor was isolated from a woman aged 25 to 39 with Graves' hyperthyroidism that later progressed to Graves' ophthalmopathy. CDR3 loop: CASSLEAASAKETQYF. CDR3 in DNA: TGTGCCAGCAGCTTAGAAGCAGCTAGCGCCAAAGAGACCCAGTACTTC.